This T cell receptor beta chain was profiled in a study of radiotherapy plus CTLA-4 blockade in lung cancer. Sequencing was performed with immunoSEQ multiplex PCR; in TCRdb, only in-frame clones are kept and a portion is missing. Of about 94,000 clones listed, around 83% are singletons. From germline, CDR1 is SGHRS and CDR2 YFSETQ. V was clipped by 4 bases and J by 2 bases; unmatched bases: 6. This CDR3 contains 16 residues. The chain recombines TRBV5-1 with TRBJ2-1, with 10 nucleotides matching TRBD2. Sequencing used peripheral blood, obtained from a patient treated with radiotherapy plus ipilimumab. This TCR derives from a human donor with non-small cell lung cancer that progressed on radiotherapy plus ipilimumab. The CDR3: CASSASGTSAYNEQFF. In DNA form, the CDR3 reads TGCGCCAGCAGCGCATCCGGGACTAGCGCCTACAATGAGCAGTTCTTC.